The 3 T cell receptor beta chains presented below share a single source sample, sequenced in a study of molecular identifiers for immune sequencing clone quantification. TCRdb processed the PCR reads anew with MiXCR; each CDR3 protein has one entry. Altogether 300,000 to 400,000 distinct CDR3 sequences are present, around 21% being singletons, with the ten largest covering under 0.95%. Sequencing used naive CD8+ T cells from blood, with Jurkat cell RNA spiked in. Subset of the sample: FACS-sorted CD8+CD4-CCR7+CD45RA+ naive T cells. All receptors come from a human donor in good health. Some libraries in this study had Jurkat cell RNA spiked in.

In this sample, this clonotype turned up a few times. The DNA of the CDR3 is TGTGCCAGCAGTTTATTTGGGGGTGACGGCTACACCTTC. Protein product: CASSLFGGDGYTF. V gene TRBV27 combines with J gene TRBJ1-2, with D tentatively TRBD1 (5 bases). The CDR3 has 13 amino acids. Trimming pared 1 base from V and 8 bases from J, leaving 11 bases between. Germline V gene lookup returns CDR1 MNHEY and CDR2 SMNVEV (reference sequence).

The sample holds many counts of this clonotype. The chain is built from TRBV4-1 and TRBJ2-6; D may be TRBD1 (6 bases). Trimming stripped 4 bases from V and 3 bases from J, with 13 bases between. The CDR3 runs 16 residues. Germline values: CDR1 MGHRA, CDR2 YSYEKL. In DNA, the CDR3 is TGCGCCAGCAGCCCTACAGGGTACGGTGGGGCCAACGTCCTGACTTTC. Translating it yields CASSPTGYGGANVLTF.

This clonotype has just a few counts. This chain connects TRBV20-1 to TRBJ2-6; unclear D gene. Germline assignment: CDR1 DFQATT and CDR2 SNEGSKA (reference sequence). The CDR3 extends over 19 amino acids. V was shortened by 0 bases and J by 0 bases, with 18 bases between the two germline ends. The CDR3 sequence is CSARDYDNPAPSGANVLTF. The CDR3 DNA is TGCAGTGCTAGAGACTACGACAATCCCGCTCCCTCTGGGGCCAACGTCCTGACTTTC.